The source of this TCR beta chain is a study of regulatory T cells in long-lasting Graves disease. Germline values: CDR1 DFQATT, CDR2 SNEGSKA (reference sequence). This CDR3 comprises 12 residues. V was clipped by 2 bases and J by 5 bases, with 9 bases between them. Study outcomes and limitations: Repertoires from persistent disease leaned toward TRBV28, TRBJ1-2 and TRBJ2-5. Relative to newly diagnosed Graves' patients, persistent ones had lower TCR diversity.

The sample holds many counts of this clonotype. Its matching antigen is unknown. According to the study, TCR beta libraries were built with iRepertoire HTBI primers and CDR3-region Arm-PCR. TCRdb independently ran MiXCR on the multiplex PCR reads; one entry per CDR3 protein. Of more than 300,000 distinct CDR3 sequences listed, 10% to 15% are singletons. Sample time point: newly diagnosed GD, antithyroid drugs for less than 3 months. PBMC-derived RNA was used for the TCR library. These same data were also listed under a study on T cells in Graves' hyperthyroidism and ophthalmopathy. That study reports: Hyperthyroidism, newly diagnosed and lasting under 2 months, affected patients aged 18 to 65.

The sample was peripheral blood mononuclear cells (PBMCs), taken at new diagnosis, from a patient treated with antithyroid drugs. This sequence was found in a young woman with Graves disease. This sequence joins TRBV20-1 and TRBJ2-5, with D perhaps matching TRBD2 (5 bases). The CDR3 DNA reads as TGCAGTGCTAGAAGAGGGCAGGAGACCCAGTACTTC. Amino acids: CSARRGQETQYF.